This T cell receptor beta chain was recovered during a study of T cell responses to AZD1222 COVID-19 vaccine. General observations from the study: Unmutated variant regions reportedly attract nearly half of all spike-specific TCRs. Recipients of two AZD1222 doses showed rising Spike-specific TCR breadth and depth. Among vaccine-associated CD4 TCRs, coverage spanned spike, with dominance at 160-218 and 743-854. Repertoire sampling occurred only after the peak T cell response.

CDR1 and CDR2 from the germline V gene are SEHNR and FQNEAQ (reference sequence). This CDR3 is 14 amino acids long. V shed 7 bases and J 3 bases; nucleotides not matched to a gene: 6. With regard to this clone: Its specificity is not known.

Measured with immunoSEQ multiplex PCR; TCRdb has only the in-frame clones, and not every one. The table lists about 140,000 clones, roughly 90% of them singletons, with 4% in the top ten. The sample consisted of peripheral blood, taken 28 days after the second AZD1222 dose. The source of this sequence is an adult who received the AZD1222 COVID-19 vaccine. The V gene is TRBV7-9, the J gene TRBJ1-3; 7 nucleotides line up with TRBD1. The CDR3 protein is CASMQGGLGNTIYF. The CDR3, as DNA: TGTGCCAGCATGCAGGGGGGGCTTGGAAACACCATATATTTT.